Following are 4 T cell receptor beta chains from one sample sequenced in a study of blood T cell repertoires in COVID-19. Using immunoSEQ multiplex PCR, the repertoire was profiled, and TCRdb retains in-frame clones only, with some absent. The repertoire holds around 31,000 clones, with approximately 92% as singletons. Sequencing was performed on peripheral blood. The receptors originated from a man older than 75 with acute or convalescent COVID-19.

The V and J genes are TRBV18 and TRBJ1-1, with 7 bases that match TRBD1. There are 13 residues in the CDR3. With 11 bases clipped from V and 4 bases from J, the junction kept 10 bases outside the gene matches. Germline CDR1 reads KGHSH; CDR2 reads LQKENI. The CDR3 DNA reads as TGTGCCGGGCGAGGTCAGGGGGGCACTGAAGCTTTCTTT. Translating it yields CAGRGQGGTEAFF.

This chain links TRBV5-6 with TRBJ2-5, with 9 bases identical to TRBD1. With 1 base clipped from V and 2 bases from J, the junction kept 3 bases outside the gene matches. This CDR3 has 15 amino acids. CDR1 SGHDT and CDR2 YYEEEE come from the germline V gene. The CDR3 DNA reads as TGTGCCAGCAGCTTGACAGGGGGCGGACAAGAGACCCAGTACTTC. This codes for CASSLTGGGQETQYF.

The chain recombines TRBV3-1 (or the pseudogene TRBV3-2) with TRBJ2-7; 11 bases match TRBD2. The V and J ends lost 1 base and 6 bases, in that order; junction bases with no gene match: 2. The CDR3 extends over 14 amino acids. The V gene's germline CDR1 is LGHDT and CDR2 YNNKEL (reference sequence). CDR3 coding DNA: TGTGCCAGCAGCCAAGCTAGCGGGGGGTTCGAGCAGTACTTC. It yields the protein CASSQASGGFEQYF.

This chain links TRBV19 with TRBJ2-1; 9 bases are a match to TRBD1. CDR3 size: 15 residues. The V gene's germline CDR1 is LNHDA and CDR2 SQIVND (reference sequence). J lost 5 bases, V lost 10 bases, and 12 bases had no gene match. The DNA of the CDR3 is TGTGCCATTAGAACAGGGGGCCTATCTCACAATGAGCAGTTCTTC. As protein: CAIRTGGLSHNEQFF.